The present TCR beta chain was sequenced within a study of regulatory T cells in long-lasting Graves disease (dated by TCRdb to the early 2020s). Study-level background: Persistent Graves' disease was defined as antithyroid drug treatment for over 5 years with persistently positive TSH receptor autoantibodies. This study used TCR sequencing and RNA sequencing of peripheral blood to compare persistent Graves' disease patients against newly diagnosed Graves' disease patients. The study was conducted in China and was registered as a clinical trial. A total of 35 or so samples were covered by TCR sequencing, comprising roughly 13 persistent and 20 or so newly diagnosed Graves' disease patients. On average, persistent Graves' disease patients in the clinical cohort had been on antithyroid drugs for about 10.3 years. Study-wide conclusions, independent of this receptor: The authors acknowledged the small sample size as a limitation that may reduce accuracy. Compared with newly diagnosed patients, persistent Graves' disease patients had lower TCR Shannon entropy and fewer highly expanded clones, which suggests clonal expansion. Peripheral blood alone was examined, since thyroid tissue, which constituted the primary lesion, could not be accessed. Sequencing and analysis were limited to the TCR beta chain. TRBV28, TRBJ1-2 and TRBJ2-5 were preferentially used in persistent disease, while TRBV20-1 and TRBJ2-1 were favored in newly diagnosed disease. Patients with persistent disease shared more public clonotypes (about 2,700) than newly diagnosed patients did (around 1,000).

The library was built by means of multiplex PCR. The sample was run on an Illumina HiSeq 4000. CDR3 regions were amplified by Arm-PCR with iRepertoire HTBI primers to construct TCR beta libraries. Before sequencing, the PCR products went through gel purification. Per the source publication's procedure: Gene usage analysis of CDR3 amino acid clonotypes used the approximately 56 TRBV and fewer than 15 TRBJ segments found across samples. COPE and FqMerger were used to merge filtered high-quality paired reads into contigs. BLAST was used to align contigs to the IMGT TRBV, TRBD and TRBJ reference genes, and CDR3 was defined following IMGT. Highly expanded clones were defined as clonotypes with a frequency above 0.1%. Shannon entropy served as the measure of repertoire diversity, while the Gini coefficient captured V-J evenness. Clonotypes shared by more than one individual were considered public. TCRdb handled the public reads itself, with Q25 trimming in fastp and clone calling in MiXCR, and kept productive beta chains. Each entry merges the rows of one CDR3 protein and shows their most common DNA and genes. TCRdb's processing, not the authors' own work, is the source of the V and J calls. Within this sample are around 400,000 distinct CDR3 sequences, with about a quarter of them counted one time only. Roughly a quarter of the sample is held by the ten biggest clonotypes.

In this sample, this clonotype turned up a few times. Its antigen has not been determined. No base quality information exists; no much larger clone differs at one position. The time point label on this specimen signifies: persistent/refractory GD, antithyroid drugs over 5 years with positive TRAb. RNA was extracted from PBMCs in TRIzol for both TCR sequencing and RNA sequencing. The diagnosis of Graves' disease was made according to American Thyroid Association guidelines. Patients for the study were recruited at an endocrinology department in Xi'an, China. From each patient, about 9 milliliters of peripheral blood was collected into an EDTA anticoagulant tube. Ficoll Paque Plus density gradient separation was used to isolate PBMCs, and no additional T cell sorting was done. An Agilent 2100 Bioanalyzer and agarose gel were used to check RNA quality, while a NanoDrop 2000 measured RNA concentration.

V was cut back by 1 base and J by 2 bases, leaving a gap of 11 bases between them. Taken from cysteine to phenylalanine, the CDR3 has 15 residues. Only the CDR3 DNA is retained, 45 bases long and in frame from the first base. For CDR1 and CDR2, the germline V gene (reference sequence) lists LGHDT and YNNKEL. Recombination connected TRBV3-1 to TRBJ1-2; perhaps TRBD1 is the D gene, with 6 bases matching. This clonotype was obtained from a female donor with Graves disease. Specimen: peripheral blood mononuclear cells (PBMCs), collected when the disease was refractory, from a patient treated with antithyroid drugs. CDR3 reads: CASSQVPGGNYGYTF. The DNA sequence reads TGTGCCAGCAGCCAAGTTCCCGGGGGCAACTATGGCTACACCTTC.